The 6 T cell receptor beta chains presented below share a single source sample, sequenced in a study of blood T cell repertoires in COVID-19. This table comes from immunoSEQ multiplex PCR, and its TCRdb copy is limited to in-frame clones, with some not included. The table has 410,000 or so clones, roughly 90% seen once. The sample consisted of peripheral blood. The source of these receptors is a woman aged 40 to 50 with COVID-19, enrolled during active disease.

The chain is built from TRBV7-9 and TRBJ2-7, with 9 bases matching TRBD1. The J segment lost 2 bases and the V segment lost 5 bases, leaving 4 bases of the junction unmatched. CDR3 length equals 14 residues. Germline loops: CDR1 SEHNR, CDR2 FQNEAQ (reference sequence). This CDR3 is CASSGTGIPYEQYF. DNA of the CDR3: TGTGCCAGCAGCGGGACAGGGATTCCCTACGAGCAGTACTTC.

The V call is TRBV9, the J call TRBJ1-4; 8 nucleotides line up with TRBD1. CDR3 length: 16 residues. V dropped 2 bases and J dropped 5; count of bases not matched to a gene: 8. CDR1 SGDLS and CDR2 YYNGEE come from the germline V gene. The CDR3 nucleotides read TGTGCCAGCAGCGTGGGGGTGACAGGGGTCAATGAAAAACTGTTTTTT. Translating gives CASSVGVTGVNEKLFF.

CDR3 protein: CASSLVGTGNTGELFF. The DNA for the CDR3 is TGTGCCAGCAGTTTGGTTGGGACAGGGAACACCGGGGAGCTGTTTTTT. The chain combines TRBV28 with TRBJ2-2, with TRBD1 matching 8 bases. The junction had 4 bases not matched to a gene; V was cut back by 3 bases and J by 1 base. CDR3 length: 16 amino acids. The germline gives CDR1 MDHEN, CDR2 SYDVKM.

The genes are TRBV19 and TRBJ1-5; perhaps TRBD1 as D (5 bases). V lost 7 bases and J 6 bases, leaving 10 bases between the germline ends. The CDR3 spans 12 residues. Germline values: CDR1 LNHDA, CDR2 SQIVND (reference sequence). CDR3 sequence: CASNNRGQPQHF. In DNA form, the CDR3 reads TGTGCCAGTAATAATAGGGGTCAGCCCCAGCATTTT.

This chain uses TRBV5-1 with TRBJ2-1, with D tentatively TRBD1 (5 bases). The CDR3 is 14 residues long. Per germline, CDR1 SGHRS and CDR2 YFSETQ. V dropped 4 bases and J dropped 9 bases, with 17 bases sitting between them. The CDR3 DNA follows: TGCGCCAGCAGCCCCGGGCGAGAAACAGGTGAGCAGTTCTTC. This gives the protein CASSPGRETGEQFF. Complete variable domain (other parts from reference TRBV5-1 and TRBJ2-1): KAGVTQTPRYLIKTRGQQVTLSCSPISGHRSVSWYQQTPGQGLQFLFEYFSETQRNKGNFPGRFSGRQFSNSRSEMNVSTLELGDSALYLCASSPGRETGEQFFGPGTRLTVL.

The rearrangement links TRBV7-9 to TRBJ1-1; no clear D. Trimming took 6 bases from V and 5 from J, leaving 16 bases between them. The CDR3 contains 14 residues. Germline values: CDR1 SEHNR, CDR2 FQNEAQ (reference sequence). The CDR3 sequence is CASSKRELATEAFF. The CDR3 region has the DNA TGTGCCAGCAGTAAGCGGGAGTTGGCGACTGAAGCTTTCTTT.